What follows are 26 T cell receptor beta chains derived from one specimen sequenced in a study of T cell responses to AZD1222 COVID-19 vaccine. The data were produced by immunoSEQ multiplex PCR, yet TCRdb's version contains in-frame clones alone and is incomplete. The sample consists of 100,000 or so clones, 80% to 85% of them appearing once. The starting material was peripheral blood, obtained on day 0 of AZD1222 vaccination. Receptors originate from an adult in good health.

The chain links TRBV3-1 (or the pseudogene TRBV3-2) to TRBJ2-3, with TRBD2 as a possible D gene (6 bases). The CDR3 has 15 amino acids. With 6 bases removed from V and 0 bases from J, the gap between germline ends came to 13 bases. Germline V gene lookup returns CDR1 LGHDT and CDR2 YNNKEL (reference sequence). For the CDR3, the DNA is TGTGCCAGCAGTCCTCGGCGGGGTAGCACAGATACGCAGTATTTT. Its translation is CASSPRRGSTDTQYF.

The chain is built from TRBV29-1 and TRBJ2-7, with 7 bases fitting TRBD1. Looked up from germline, CDR1 is SQVTM and CDR2 is ANQGSEA. The V gene end was trimmed by 2 bases and the J gene end by 6 bases; junction bases not matched to a gene: 10. The CDR3 runs to 14 residues. CDR3 sequence reads: CSVELFRGLVEQYV. CDR3 nucleotide sequence: TGCAGCGTTGAACTTTTTAGGGGGCTAGTCGAGCAGTACGTC.

The V gene is TRBV2, the J gene TRBJ1-2; possibly TRBD1 for D (6 bases). This CDR3 region has 13 residues. Germline V gives CDR1 SNHLY, CDR2 FYNNEI. The germline V and J ends were trimmed by 6 bases and 2 bases, with 10 bases remaining between them. CDR3 nucleotides: TGTGCCAGCAGCCAACAGGGAAACTATGGCTACACCTTC. Protein product: CASSQQGNYGYTF.

The chain couples TRBV18 to TRBJ1-4; D perhaps matches TRBD1 (6 bases). Germline V lookup: CDR1 KGHSH, CDR2 LQKENI. The CDR3 contains 17 residues. V was trimmed by 8 bases and J by 5 bases, leaving 24 bases between them. CDR3 loop: CASKPGQSEGVNEKLFF. CDR3 DNA sequence: TGTGCCAGCAAGCCGGGACAATCGGAGGGGGTCAATGAAAAACTGTTTTTT.

This rearrangement joins TRBV7-8 to TRBJ2-2; D may be TRBD1 (5 bases). The CDR3 loop spans 16 amino acids. Per germline, CDR1 SGHVS and CDR2 FQNEAQ. V was pared by 5 bases and J by 2 bases, with 15 bases between. The CDR3 spells CASSGVWTPNTGELFF. DNA for the CDR3: TGTGCCAGCAGCGGGGTGTGGACACCCAACACCGGGGAGCTGTTTTTT.

V usage is TRBV11-3 and J usage is TRBJ1-4, with TRBD1 as a possible D gene (5 bases). Germline V gives CDR1 SGHNT, CDR2 YENEEA. V lost 5 bases and J lost 8, with 12 bases in between. The CDR3 has 13 amino acids. The CDR3 region is CASSLQGGEKLFF. CDR3 nucleotides: TGTGCCAGCAGCCTCCAGGGAGGAGAAAAACTGTTTTTT.

This chain connects TRBV28 to TRBJ2-7, with D perhaps TRBD1 or TRBD2 (5 bases each). V lost 6 bases and J lost 3, with 15 bases in between. The CDR3 contains 14 residues. CDR1 and CDR2 (germline): MDHEN, SYDVKM. The CDR3 sequence is CASRAGTPGYEQYF. CDR3 nucleotide sequence: TGTGCCAGCAGAGCAGGGACCCCTGGCTACGAGCAGTACTTC.

This clone was picked up one time. This chain joins TRBV12-5 and TRBJ2-7; no clear D. Trimming left V 5 bases short and J 4 bases short, with 6 bases between. Germline lookup yields CDR1 LGHNT and CDR2 FRNRAP. This CDR3 is 11 amino acids long. This CDR3 is CASGIMYEQYF. In nucleotides, the CDR3 is TGTGCTAGTGGTATAATGTACGAGCAGTACTTC. Full variable domain (rest looked up from reference TRBV12-5 and TRBJ2-7): DARVTQTPRHKVTEMGQEVTMRCQPILGHNTVFWYRQTMMQGLELLAYFRNRAPLDDSGMPKDRFSAEMPDATLATLKIQPSEPRDSAVYFCASGIMYEQYFGPGTRLTVT.

The CDR3 DNA is TGTGCCAGCAGTGAGGAACAGGGTATTGTTGGCTACACCTTC. Its translation: CASSEEQGIVGYTF. The V gene is TRBV2, the J gene TRBJ1-2, with D perhaps TRBD1 (6 bases). The V gene's germline CDR1 is SNHLY and CDR2 FYNNEI. The CDR3 spans 14 residues. V dropped 3 bases and J dropped 7 bases, with 15 bases sitting between them.

V usage is TRBV27 and J usage is TRBJ1-2; D might be TRBD1 (5 bases). V lost 0 bases, J lost 0 bases, and 8 bases lay in between. This CDR3 has 15 amino acids. From germline, CDR1 is MNHEY and CDR2 SMNVEV (reference sequence). The CDR3 here is CASSLSGVANYGYTF. For the CDR3, the DNA is TGTGCCAGCAGTTTATCAGGGGTTGCTAACTATGGCTACACCTTC.

Here the CDR3 reads CASSSKTSWETQYF. DNA of the CDR3: TGTGCCAGCAGCTCGAAGACTTCTTGGGAGACCCAGTACTTC. The V gene is TRBV5-5, the J gene TRBJ2-5; D gene ambiguous. The CDR3 is 14 residues long. Germline V CDR1 and CDR2: SGHKS, YYEKEE (reference sequence). V gave up 3 bases and J gave up 5 bases, with 14 bases separating them. Based on the CDR3 plus reference TRBV5-5 and TRBJ2-5, the full variable domain is DAGVTQSPTHLIKTRGQQVTLRCSPISGHKSVSWYQQVLGQGPQFIFQYYEKEERGRGNFPDRFSARQFPNYSSELNVNALLLGDSALYLCASSSKTSWETQYFGPGTRLLVL.

V is TRBV28 and J is TRBJ2-3; D unclear. Germline V lookup: CDR1 MDHEN, CDR2 SYDVKM. Trimming cost V 5 bases and J 1 base, with 13 bases left between them. The CDR3 runs to 15 residues. CDR3 protein: CASSPPFRRTDTQYF. CDR3 nucleotide sequence: TGTGCCAGCAGTCCTCCTTTTAGACGCACAGATACGCAGTATTTT.

The gene calls are TRBV19 and TRBJ1-5; no firm D call. The CDR3 sequence is 15 residues long. V lost 3 bases and J lost 1, with 10 bases in between. CDR1 is LNHDA and CDR2 is SQIVND in the germline V gene (reference sequence). The CDR3 sequence: CASSIPTESNQPQHF. The CDR3 coding sequence is TGTGCCAGTAGTATCCCGACCGAGAGCAATCAGCCCCAGCATTTT.

The V and J genes are TRBV28 and TRBJ2-2; 8 nucleotides agree with TRBD1. Germline values: CDR1 MDHEN, CDR2 SYDVKM. V dropped 5 bases and J dropped 4; count of bases not matched to a gene: 6. This CDR3 region has 15 residues. The CDR3 coding sequence is TGTGCCAGCAGTCGGACAGGGAAGCTCACCGGGGAGCTGTTTTTT. Translated, it gives CASSRTGKLTGELFF.

The chain combines TRBV10-2 with TRBJ1-6; 8 nucleotides align to TRBD1. Trimming took 7 bases from V and 8 from J; bases not matched to a gene: 4. CDR3 length equals 13 residues. The germline V gene has CDR1 WSHSY and CDR2 SAAADI. CDR3 amino acids: CASTQQGDSPLHF. DNA for the CDR3: TGCGCCAGCACGCAACAGGGGGATTCACCCCTCCACTTT.

Many counts were recorded for this clone. This chain joins TRBV7-9 and TRBJ2-2; 7 nucleotides line up with TRBD1. The CDR3 totals 15 residues. The ends lost 1 base at V and 6 bases at J; junction bases unmatched: 5. The germline V gene has CDR1 SEHNR and CDR2 FQNEAQ (reference sequence). The CDR3 sequence is CASSLEGAVAGELFF. DNA for the CDR3: TGTGCCAGCAGCTTAGAGGGGGCGGTAGCCGGGGAGCTGTTTTTT.

The rearrangement uses TRBV28 and TRBJ1-4; 10 nucleotides line up with TRBD1. CDR3 length equals 13 residues. The germline gives CDR1 MDHEN, CDR2 SYDVKM. V lost 8 bases, J lost 11 bases, and 8 bases stayed unmatched. CDR3 sequence reads: CASLPGQGFKLFF. The CDR3 region has the DNA TGTGCCAGCCTACCGGGACAGGGGTTCAAACTGTTTTTT.

This rearrangement joins TRBV28 to TRBJ2-2; maybe TRBD2 (5 bases). This CDR3 has 16 residues. Germline assignment: CDR1 MDHEN and CDR2 SYDVKM. The V end was cut by 1 base, the J end by 4 bases, with 13 bases between. As DNA, the CDR3 is TGTGCCAGCAGTTTATTCGAGGGCTGGGGCACCGGGGAGCTGTTTTTT. Translation gives CASSLFEGWGTGELFF.

The chain carries TRBV19 and TRBJ1-1, with D tentatively TRBD1 (5 bases). The CDR3 loop spans 15 amino acids. Germline assignment: CDR1 LNHDA and CDR2 SQIVND (reference sequence). V lost 3 bases to trimming and J lost 2 bases, with 13 bases between them. The DNA for the CDR3 is TGTGCCAGTAGTATTTCGGACACTCCCAACACTGAAGCTTTCTTT. Protein: CASSISDTPNTEAFF.

The V call is TRBV7-2, the J call TRBJ1-1, with TRBD1 as a possible D gene (6 bases). This CDR3 contains 15 residues. Germline CDR1 is SGHTA and CDR2 is FQGNSA. Trimming left V 1 base short and J 1 base short, with 10 bases between. The CDR3 spells CASSLGTVRNTEAFF. The CDR3 nucleotides are TGTGCCAGCAGCTTAGGGACAGTACGGAACACTGAAGCTTTCTTT.

The genes are TRBV4-3 and TRBJ1-4; D perhaps matches TRBD1 (6 bases). CDR1 LGHNA and CDR2 YSLEER come from the germline V gene. V lost 0 bases to trimming and J lost 12 bases, with 11 bases between them. There are 13 residues in the CDR3. CDR3 protein: CASSQDQGWELFF. CDR3 nucleotides: TGCGCCAGCAGCCAAGATCAGGGGTGGGAACTGTTTTTT.

This clone has only a few counts. The V call is TRBV20-1, the J call TRBJ1-5; D ambiguous. Looked up from germline, CDR1 is DFQATT and CDR2 is SNEGSKA (reference sequence). CDR3 length: 15 residues. V was cut by 3 bases and J by 3 bases, with 15 bases left in between. Written as DNA, the CDR3 is TGCAGTGCTAGTGCTCTGGGCCGGGTCAATCAGCCCCAGCATTTT. Its protein is CSASALGRVNQPQHF.

The V gene is TRBV7-6, the J gene TRBJ1-3; D possibly corresponds to TRBD1 (6 bases). Trimming stripped 0 bases from V and 0 bases from J, with 12 bases between. The CDR3 length is 17 residues. Germline V lookup: CDR1 SGHVS, CDR2 FNYEAQ. In nucleotides, the CDR3 is TGTGCCAGCAGCTTAGCGCCAGGACAGAGCTCTGGAAACACCATATATTTT. This gives the protein CASSLAPGQSSGNTIYF.

The J gene is TRBJ2-7, the V gene TRBV6-6; 8 bases map to TRBD1. V was clipped by 4 bases and J by 0 bases; unmatched bases: 8. CDR1 MNHNY and CDR2 SVGAGI come from the germline V gene (reference sequence). CDR3 size: 16 residues. The CDR3, as DNA: TGTGCCAGCAGTTCCAGTGACAGGGGAAACTCCTACGAGCAGTACTTC. This translates into CASSSSDRGNSYEQYF.

This rearrangement joins TRBV2 to TRBJ1-2; 8 positions agree with TRBD1. V dropped 3 bases and J dropped 4; count of bases not matched to a gene: 4. The length of the CDR3 is 14 residues. Germline V gene data show CDR1 as SNHLY and CDR2 as FYNNEI. The chain's CDR3 is CASSEETGAYGYTF. The CDR3 DNA reads as TGTGCCAGCAGTGAGGAGACAGGGGCCTATGGCTACACCTTC.

The rearrangement links TRBV3-1 (or the pseudogene TRBV3-2) to TRBJ2-1, with D perhaps matching TRBD2 (5 bases). The germline V and J ends were trimmed by 1 base and 7 bases, with 8 bases remaining between them. CDR1 is LGHDT, CDR2 YNNKEL, per germline (reference sequence). This CDR3 is 13 amino acids long. DNA for the CDR3: TGTGCCAGCAGCCAAGTAGCGTGGAATGAGCAGTTCTTC. Translating gives CASSQVAWNEQFF.